This is a list of T cell receptor beta chains from one sample in a study of shared clonotypes between healthy human individuals. TCRdb keeps only in-frame clones here, not all; method: immunoSEQ multiplex PCR. The sample has some 2,000,000 clones; under 97% are singletons. The sample consisted of naive CD4+ T cells sorted from blood. The receptor set was obtained from a man between 18 and 29 years old in good health. CDR3s leave out the opening cysteine and the closing phenylalanine or tryptophan.

>TRBV5-1|TRBJ1-5
ASSLAGNNQPQH
>TRBV6-5|TRBJ1-2
ASSYQGYYGYT
>TRBV9|TRBJ2-5
ASSAGGTSAATQY
>TRBV11-2|TRBJ2-5
ASSWGSQGGQETQY
>TRBV20-1|TRBJ2-3
SASHDTQY
>TRBV2|TRBJ2-3
ASTRSRGGRDTQY
>TRBV7-2|TRBJ1-1
ASSLGGGVTEAF
>TRBV5-1|TRBJ2-2
ASSTGGRLEASGRVDRTGELF
>TRBV4-3|TRBJ2-1
ASSQGLPGTYNEQF
>TRBV30|TRBJ2-1
AWAGPTTNEQF
>TRBV28|TRBJ1-2
ASSPGQGRGDYGYT
>TRBV10-3|TRBJ2-3
ANSLAGGPGDTQY
>TRBV7-2|TRBJ1-3
ASTYWSSSGNTIY
>TRBV27|TRBJ2-7
ASSSDNSYGQY
>TRBV6-1|TRBJ1-6
ASRGQYNSPLH
>TRBV5-1|TRBJ1-2
ASSLTGPGDGYT
>TRBV5-6|TRBJ1-5
ASSLDGGRSNQPQH
>TRBV5-6|TRBJ2-7
ASSSRDRTYEQY
>TRBV6-7|TRBJ2-7
ASRQAGSYEQY
>TRBV5-4|TRBJ2-5
ASSRDRPETQY
>TRBV2|TRBJ2-7
ASSGPGVEQY
>TRBV6-5|TRBJ1-5
ASKRVNSNQPQH
>TRBV10-3|TRBJ2-2
AVTSGEAGELF
>TRBV7-2|TRBJ1-5
ASSLETGGPRPQH
>TRBV27|TRBJ2-7
ASSSPGLGTYEQY
>TRBV11-2|TRBJ2-7
ASSLLAGGSYEQY
>TRBV5-1|TRBJ2-7
ASSPSRPAYEQY
>TRBV19|TRBJ2-1
ASTPGTSGRNEQF
>TRBV5-1|TRBJ2-3
ASSSGLAGDTDTQY
>TRBV5-1|TRBJ2-7
ASRSMTGAYEQY
>TRBV5-1|TRBJ1-4
ASTLNNEKLF
>TRBV19|TRBJ2-4
ASSSGLAGGKNIQY
>TRBV2|TRBJ2-2
ASKGVGRNTGELF
>TRBV4-1|TRBJ2-1
ASSQDGGGAGGDEQF
>TRBV29-1|TRBJ1-1
SVEGRLNTEAF
>TRBV18|TRBJ1-5
ASSPLIRVSQPQH
>TRBV10-3|TRBJ1-2
AISLDRGGGYT
>TRBV5-1|TRBJ1-2
ASSSAAGGFGYT
>TRBV11-2|TRBJ2-1
ASSLELQTYNEQF
>TRBV30|TRBJ2-3
AWKKGPHNTDTQY
>TRBV10-1|TRBJ1-5
ASSQGNQPQH
>TRBV27|TRBJ2-7
ASSFRHSYEQY
>TRBV30|TRBJ1-1
AWKLTGTTNTEAF
>TRBV7-2|TRBJ1-1
ASSPEHGNTEAF
>TRBV7-2|TRBJ2-5
ASSGGVAGRETQY
>TRBV7-8|TRBJ2-2
ASSLAHTGELF
>TRBV27|TRBJ1-5
ASRGGTSNQPQH
>TRBV18|TRBJ1-1
ASSPYQQENTEAF
>TRBV10-3|TRBJ1-2
AISEFGAGASINYGYT
>TRBV7-9|TRBJ1-1
ASSLRAGPTEAF
>TRBV15|TRBJ1-4
ATSRGAGVEKLF
>TRBV5-1|TRBJ1-1
ASSPGQQNTEAF
>TRBV18|TRBJ2-7
ASSPLGTGSSYEQY
>TRBV11-2|TRBJ1-1
ASSLRGGNTEAF
>TRBV28|TRBJ1-6
ASSRDSYNSPLH
>TRBV6-1|TRBJ2-7
ASSERGRGYEQY
>TRBV7-6|TRBJ2-3
ASSPTSFVLTDTQY
>TRBV9|TRBJ2-5
ASSVNSETQY
>TRBV28|TRBJ1-2
ALGGDDGYT
>TRBV5-1|TRBJ2-2
ASSPGQNGELF